These 20 T cell receptor beta chains share one sample of origin, sequenced in a study of response to subunit inactivated influenza vaccine (dated by TCRdb to the late 2010s). The library was made by RT-PCR. TCRdb records Illumina HiSeq 2500 as the sequencer. TCRdb redid the processing of the public reads, applying fastp at Q25 and MiXCR, and retained in-frame beta chains. Entries are consolidated by CDR3 protein sequence, retaining the most common genes and DNA. The sample data list 500,000 to 600,000 distinct CDR3 sequences, and 6% to 9% of these were observed just once. Together, the top ten hold approximately 13% of the sample. The material sequenced was PBMCs from blood, taken about 24 months after vaccination. The receptors derive from a man between 50 and 69 years old who received an inactivated influenza vaccine. Donor details come from another sample of the same person, matched by shared clones.

In this sample, this clonotype turned up many times. The rearrangement links TRBV12-3 or TRBV12-4 to TRBJ1-1; D might be TRBD1 (5 bases). The CDR3 runs 14 residues. With 3 bases removed from V and 1 base from J, the gap between germline ends came to 9 bases. CDR3 bases: TGTGCCAGCAGTTTGAGGGGAACGAACACTGAAGCTTTCTTT. Translated, it gives CASSLRGTNTEAFF.

The chain couples TRBV9 to TRBJ1-4, with 7 nucleotides matching TRBD1. CDR3 length: 15 residues. The V and J ends lost 1 base and 6 bases, in that order; junction bases with no gene match: 6. Germline V CDR1 and CDR2: SGDLS, YYNGEE. The CDR3 loop reads CASSVTGGGHEKLFF. The CDR3 bases are TGTGCCAGCAGCGTAACCGGAGGGGGCCATGAAAAACTGTTTTTT.

This sequence joins TRBV30 and TRBJ1-1; D not certain. V was trimmed by 5 bases and J by 5 bases, leaving 12 bases between them. Germline assignment: CDR1 GTSNPN and CDR2 SVGIG (reference sequence). The CDR3 is made up of 12 amino acids. The CDR3 DNA follows: TGTGCCTGGGCCATCTTGCGGACTGAAGCTTTCTTT. This gives the protein CAWAILRTEAFF.

This clonotype was counted many times. The chain is built from TRBV28 and TRBJ1-4; 8 nucleotides align to TRBD1. Germline values: CDR1 MDHEN, CDR2 SYDVKM. The J segment lost 8 bases and the V segment lost 6 bases, leaving 8 bases of the junction unmatched. CDR3 size: 14 residues. The CDR3 spells CASSGQGLWEKLFF. The CDR3 DNA reads TGTGCCAGCAGCGGACAGGGCCTTTGGGAAAAACTGTTTTTT.

This clonotype was counted at least ten times. The V gene is TRBV5-1, the J gene TRBJ1-2; no firm D call. This CDR3 contains 13 residues. Germline CDR1 SGHRS, CDR2 YFSETQ. V was shortened by 0 bases and J by 3 bases, with 6 bases between the two germline ends. The DNA for the CDR3 is TGCGCCAGCAGCTTGGGCAGTCACTATGGCTACACCTTC. This gives the protein CASSLGSHYGYTF.

The rearrangement joins TRBV16 to TRBJ2-2, with D perhaps matching TRBD1 (5 bases). Germline V gene data show CDR1 as KGHSY and CDR2 as FQNENV. V was trimmed by 2 bases and J by 5 bases, leaving 15 bases between them. This CDR3 is 16 amino acids long. The CDR3 reads CASSQNQAGQTGELFF. As DNA, the CDR3 is TGTGCCAGCAGCCAAAACCAAGCAGGGCAGACCGGGGAGCTGTTTTTT. Based on the CDR3 plus reference TRBV16 and TRBJ2-2, the full variable domain is GEEVAQTPKHLVRGEGQKAKLYCAPIKGHSYVFWYQQVLKNEFKFLISFQNENVFDETGMPKERFSAKCLPNSPCSLEIQATKLEDSAVYFCASSQNQAGQTGELFFGEGSRLTVL.

This clonotype was detected a few times. The chain joins TRBV12-3 or TRBV12-4 to TRBJ2-1; D is unclear. The ends were cut back, 2 bases at V and 8 bases at J, with 16 bases in the middle. The CDR3 is made up of 15 amino acids. The CDR3 region is CASSLRPGPEDEQFF. CDR3 nucleotide sequence: TGTGCCAGCAGTTTAAGGCCAGGTCCCGAGGATGAGCAGTTCTTC.

Ten or more counts support this clonotype. The chain combines TRBV29-1 with TRBJ2-5; D gene uncertain. The V end lost 6 bases, the J end lost 1 base, and 12 bases lay between the germline ends. There are 13 residues in the CDR3. CDR1 is SQVTM, CDR2 ANQGSEA, per germline. The CDR3 sequence is CSVRDSTQETQYF. Here the CDR3 DNA reads TGCAGCGTGCGAGACTCTACCCAAGAGACCCAGTACTTC.

The chain combines TRBV28 with TRBJ2-3, with D possibly being TRBD2 (7 bases). The CDR3 is made up of 15 amino acids. Between the trimmed V and J ends, which lost 3 bases and 6 bases, there was a span of 16 bases. In germline, CDR1 is MDHEN, CDR2 SYDVKM. CDR3 sequence reads: CASSFRGAGLDTQYF. The CDR3 bases are TGTGCCAGCAGTTTCCGGGGGGCGGGATTGGATACGCAGTATTTT.

This clonotype came up many times. V gene TRBV2 combines with J gene TRBJ1-2; no definite D call. Germline values: CDR1 SNHLY, CDR2 FYNNEI. V lost 6 bases to trimming and J lost 8 bases, with 10 bases between them. This CDR3 comprises 11 residues. The CDR3 loop is CASREHGGYTF. In DNA, the CDR3 is TGTGCCAGCAGGGAGCATGGGGGCTACACCTTC.

The chain carries TRBV6-1 and TRBJ1-2; the match to TRBD1 covers 12 bases. The V and J ends lost 5 bases and 7 bases, in that order; junction bases with no gene match: 5. The V gene's germline CDR1 is MNHNS and CDR2 SASEGT. The CDR3 loop spans 14 amino acids. The CDR3 coding sequence is TGTGCCAGCAGTAAGGGACAGGGGGCGTCTGGCTACACCTTC. This translates into CASSKGQGASGYTF.

This clonotype showed up many times. The chain combines TRBV3-1 with TRBJ2-2, with unresolved D. The CDR3 contains 15 residues. V lost 5 bases, J lost 0 bases, and 10 bases lay in between. Germline CDR1 reads LGHDT; CDR2 reads YNNKEL (reference sequence). The CDR3 loop reads CASSFGQTNTGELFF. The DNA for the CDR3 is TGTGCCAGCAGCTTTGGCCAGACGAACACCGGGGAGCTGTTTTTT.

The chain combines TRBV4-2 with TRBJ2-1, with 14 bases fitting TRBD2. Germline assignment: CDR1 LGHNA and CDR2 YNFKEQ. Losses at the gene ends were 4 bases for V and 6 bases for J; bases not matched to a gene: 11. The CDR3 sequence is 18 residues long. The CDR3 nucleotides are TGTGCCAGCAGCCCGGGGACTAGCGGGAGCGCTTGGGTCAATGAGCAGTTCTTC. It specifies CASSPGTSGSAWVNEQFF.

This clonotype was observed at least ten times. The chain couples TRBV5-1 to TRBJ2-7, with 9 positions matching TRBD1. CDR3 length: 15 amino acids. Germline CDR1 is SGHRS and CDR2 is YFSETQ. V lost 0 bases, J lost 3 bases, and 4 bases stayed unmatched. The CDR3 is CASSLEGQGSYEQYF. The CDR3 region has the DNA TGCGCCAGCAGCTTGGAGGGACAGGGCAGCTACGAGCAGTACTTC.

The CDR3 DNA reads TGTGCCAGCAGCTTGGGGACTAGCGGGATGGGGAATGAGCAGTTCTTC. Encoded protein: CASSLGTSGMGNEQFF. V is TRBV5-5 and J is TRBJ2-1, with TRBD2 matching 12 bases. The CDR3 is 16 amino acids. J lost 7 bases, V lost 0 bases, and 5 bases had no gene match. CDR1 is SGHKS, CDR2 YYEKEE, per germline (reference sequence).

The rearrangement uses TRBV6-1 and TRBJ1-2, with D possibly being TRBD1 (6 bases). V was clipped by 6 bases and J by 0 bases, with 20 bases between them. This CDR3 has 17 amino acids. In germline, CDR1 is MNHNS, CDR2 SASEGT. The CDR3, as DNA: TGTGCCAGCAGCCCCCCGGCTTCACCAGGGGCTAACTATGGCTACACCTTC. Translation: CASSPPASPGANYGYTF.

This clonotype came up a few times. The chain is built from TRBV5-1 and TRBJ2-7, with 8 bases identical to TRBD1. Trimming removed 3 bases from V and 2 bases from J; junction bases left unmatched: 7. The CDR3 has 15 residues. Looked up from germline, CDR1 is SGHRS and CDR2 is YFSETQ. The CDR3 region is CASSYGQGNTYEQYF. For the CDR3, the DNA is TGCGCCAGCAGCTACGGACAGGGCAATACCTACGAGCAGTACTTC.

This clonotype was seen many times. The V and J genes are TRBV5-5 and TRBJ1-5; D is undetermined. This CDR3 region has 15 residues. Trimming removed 1 base from V and 3 bases from J, with 11 bases in between. Germline lookup yields CDR1 SGHKS and CDR2 YYEKEE (reference sequence). CDR3 DNA sequence: TGTGCCAGCAGCTTGATCTTTACCTACAATCAGCCCCAGCATTTT. Protein: CASSLIFTYNQPQHF.

The table lists this clonotype with a few counts. V gene TRBV20-1 combines with J gene TRBJ1-1, with 9 positions matching TRBD1. J lost 6 bases, V lost 6 bases, and 14 bases had no gene match. In germline, CDR1 is DFQATT, CDR2 SNEGSKA (reference sequence). The length of the CDR3 is 15 residues. This chain's CDR3 is CSAQTRGTGISEAFF. The CDR3, as DNA: TGCAGTGCCCAAACACGAGGGACAGGGATTTCTGAAGCTTTCTTT.

This clonotype has a count of ten or more. This chain connects TRBV12-3 or TRBV12-4 to TRBJ2-6; maybe TRBD2 (5 bases). CDR3 length: 15 residues. V was pared by 3 bases and J by 0 bases, with 6 bases between. As DNA, the CDR3 is TGTGCCAGCAGTTTTCGGGGCTCTGGGGCCAACGTCCTGACTTTC. It encodes CASSFRGSGANVLTF.